The TCR beta chain described here comes from a study of post-analysis software for immune sequencing data. On the study more broadly: Patients had relapsing-remitting, secondary progressive or progressive-relapsing multiple sclerosis; some lacked subtype.

Regarding the study as a whole: Patients showed TRBV5-6, TRBV5-1 and TRBV20-1 among four to six TRBV segments more frequent than in controls.

Germline CDR1 SGDLS, CDR2 YYNGEE. The J segment lost 6 bases and the V segment lost 2 bases, leaving 10 bases of the junction unmatched. The CDR3 is made up of 15 amino acids. On this clonotype itself: What it binds is not known.

The TCR beta cDNA libraries contained unique molecular identifiers. It was from about 0.94 to 9.7 million T cells that some 500,000 cDNA molecules came. TCRdb itself ran the PCR reads through MiXCR, one entry per CDR3 protein. The data show roughly 800,000 distinct CDR3 sequences, with approximately 50% seen just once and approximately 4.3% held by the top ten. Sequences were obtained from blood. This TCR was recovered from a girl between 10 and 17 years old with multiple sclerosis. This chain connects TRBV9 to TRBJ1-2; 7 bases align to TRBD1. CDR3 bases: TGTGCCAGCAGCGTTCCGGGAGGGGGCTCTGATGGCTACACCTTC. This gives the protein CASSVPGGGSDGYTF.